This T cell receptor beta chain was identified during a study of shared clonotypes between healthy human individuals. Study-wide background: Per donor, CD8 memory used one plate, CD8 naive used two, CD4 memory used three and CD4 naive used three.

Germline V lookup: CDR1 LNHNV, CDR2 YYDKDF (reference sequence). This CDR3 region has 13 residues. Trimming took 1 base from V and 13 from J; bases not matched to a gene: 8. This clone was found once. The protocol was immunoSEQ multiplex PCR, while the TCRdb copy is restricted to in-frame clones and leaves out a portion. The sample holds approximately 1.5 million clones, nearly 99% seen once. V usage is TRBV15 and J usage is TRBJ2-3; 7 bases line up with TRBD2. Input material: naive CD4+ T cells sorted from blood. Subset given: CD45RA+ positively selected. The clonotype comes from a man aged 25-45 years in good health. The CDR3 reads CATSRGMKREEYF. The CDR3 nucleotides read TGTGCCACCAGCAGAGGGATGAAGCGGGAAGAGTATTTT.